The subject of this entry is one T cell receptor (beta chain). Its antigen remains unknown. The sample contains more than one DNA sequence encoding this CDR3. The PCR made use of 60 Vbeta and 13 Jbeta primers. Here immunoSEQ multiplex PCR was the method, and the copy in TCRdb shows in-frame clones only, minus some. The table records under 150,000 clones, approximately 85% of them present only once. The sample belongs to a study of cytomegalovirus exposure and HLA in healthy donors. The germline V gene encodes CDR1 MGHRA and CDR2 YSYEKL. The CDR3 is made up of 15 amino acids. J was trimmed by 1 base and V by 4 bases; bases with no gene match: 6. Study-wide findings and caveats: In most subjects, TCR beta sequences reportedly gave accurate predictions of HLA-A and HLA-B alleles. Later analysis identified around 15,000 TCR beta sequences associated with HLA alleles, using a false discovery rate threshold of 0.05. Certain indistinguishable V segments, among them TRBV6-2 and TRBV6-3, were excluded.

The sequence derives from a woman between 25 and 40 years old in good health and CMV-seropositive. Sequencing used PBMCs. The V and J genes are TRBV4-1 and TRBJ1-1, with TRBD1 matching over 7 bases. The CDR3 protein is CASSPIDRENTEAFF. Here the CDR3 DNA reads TGCGCCAGCAGCCCAATAGACAGGGAGAACACTGAAGCTTTCTTT.